The 28 T cell receptor beta chains listed next were all sequenced from one sample in a study of follicular helper T cells after annual influenza vaccination. The time point here: 2015-2016 season, pre-vaccination. Assay: immunoSEQ multiplex PCR; the TCRdb copy retains only in-frame clones and omits some. The table has 9,500 to 15,000 clones, approximately 80% seen once; the top ten hold around 3.5%. The sequences come from CXCR5+ CD38- circulating T follicular helper cells from blood, collected on the day of influenza vaccination. The sample's subset: circulating Tfh, non-naive CD4+CXCR5+PD-1+ (ICOS+CD38+ or ICOS-CD38-). The receptor set was obtained from an adult who received the influenza vaccine.

DNA of the CDR3: TGTGCCAGTTCCCGGGACAGCAATCAGCCCCAGCATTTT. Protein sequence: CASSRDSNQPQHF. V and J are TRBV19 and TRBJ1-5; D is possibly TRBD1 (5 bases). Trimming took 8 bases from V and 1 from J, leaving 9 bases between them. Germline CDR1 is LNHDA and CDR2 is SQIVND (reference sequence). This CDR3 region has 13 residues.

This chain connects TRBV15 to TRBJ2-7; D not resolved. With 5 bases removed from V and 2 bases from J, the gap between germline ends came to 10 bases. The CDR3 has 13 residues. CDR1 is LNHNV, CDR2 YYDKDF, per germline (reference sequence). CDR3 protein: CATSSRITYEQYF. The CDR3 DNA reads TGTGCCACCAGCTCCCGAATCACCTACGAGCAGTACTTC.

The chain links TRBV19 to TRBJ1-3; D gene unclear. The CDR3 has 15 amino acids. Trimming removed 5 bases at V and 0 bases at J, with 11 bases between. Germline assignment: CDR1 LNHDA and CDR2 SQIVND (reference sequence). CDR3 residues: CASSRGVLSGNTIYF. As DNA, the CDR3 is TGTGCCAGTAGTCGCGGGGTCCTCTCTGGAAACACCATATATTTT.

The chain joins TRBV28 to TRBJ2-1; D not certain. Germline V gene data show CDR1 as MDHEN and CDR2 as SYDVKM. The CDR3 is 12 residues long. Deletions cut 5 bases from V and 4 bases from J, with 6 bases between. The CDR3 sequence: CASSLKYNEQFF. The DNA of the CDR3 is TGTGCCAGCAGTCTAAAATACAATGAGCAGTTCTTC.

The rearrangement joins TRBV9 to TRBJ2-7, with unresolved D. This CDR3 has 14 residues. V lost 0 bases, J lost 3 bases, and 10 bases lay in between. CDR1 and CDR2 (germline): SGDLS, YYNGEE. CDR3 residues: CASSVGPRNYEQYF. CDR3 in DNA: TGTGCCAGCAGCGTAGGGCCCAGGAACTACGAGCAGTACTTC.

V usage is TRBV19 and J usage is TRBJ2-5; TRBD1 is a possible D gene (6 bases). The V gene's germline CDR1 is LNHDA and CDR2 SQIVND (reference sequence). This CDR3 has 14 amino acids. Trimming stripped 1 base from V and 2 bases from J, with 8 bases between. The CDR3 bases are TGTGCCAGTAGTATAGCCCAGGGGCAAGAGACCCAGTACTTC. Its translation is CASSIAQGQETQYF.

The CDR3 spells CASSPQPHSTDTQYF. The DNA for the CDR3 is TGCGCCAGCAGCCCGCAACCCCACAGCACAGATACGCAGTATTTT. The genes are TRBV4-3 and TRBJ2-3; D ambiguous. The germline V gene encodes CDR1 LGHNA and CDR2 YSLEER. This CDR3 has 15 amino acids. Trimming shortened V by 4 bases and J by 0 bases, and 11 bases separated the two germline ends.

The chain combines TRBV2 with TRBJ1-1; D unclear. The CDR3 contains 14 residues. Germline V gives CDR1 SNHLY, CDR2 FYNNEI. Between the trimmed V and J ends, which lost 8 bases and 3 bases, there was a span of 16 bases. The CDR3 region is CASGLTRRDTEAFF. As DNA, the CDR3 is TGTGCCAGCGGGCTGACAAGGAGGGACACTGAAGCTTTCTTT.

The CDR3 DNA reads TGTGCCAGCAGCGCGCGGACTAGCGGTGCCTACGAGCAGTACTTC. Residues: CASSARTSGAYEQYF. V and J are TRBV5-4 and TRBJ2-7; 10 bases map to TRBD2. CDR3 size: 15 residues. Germline V gene sequence: CDR1 SGHNT, CDR2 YYREEE (reference sequence). The V segment lost 4 bases and the J segment 2 bases; nucleotides outside the gene matches: 6.

The V and J genes are TRBV4-2 and TRBJ2-7, with 7 bases that match TRBD2. The CDR3 has 16 residues. The junction had 12 bases not matched to a gene; V was cut back by 0 bases and J by 7 bases. Germline V gene data show CDR1 as LGHNA and CDR2 as YNFKEQ. The CDR3 sequence is CASSQESAGLKLEQYF. In DNA form, the CDR3 reads TGTGCCAGCAGCCAAGAGTCAGCGGGACTAAAGCTTGAGCAGTACTTC.

The V call is TRBV5-1, the J call TRBJ1-5, with a weak D call TRBD1 (5 bases). V dropped 4 bases and J dropped 3 bases, with 17 bases sitting between them. Germline loops: CDR1 SGHRS, CDR2 YFSETQ. There are 16 residues in the CDR3. The CDR3 protein is CASSVGAGVPNQPQHF. The CDR3 DNA follows: TGCGCCAGCAGCGTCGGGGCGGGGGTGCCCAATCAGCCCCAGCATTTT.

This clone was seen a handful of times. The DNA for the CDR3 is TGTGCCAGCAGCTCAGACTTTGCGAGTTACGAGCAGTACTTC. Its protein product is CASSSDFASYEQYF. The rearrangement links TRBV7-2 to TRBJ2-7; no clear D. Germline values: CDR1 SGHTA, CDR2 FQGNSA. This CDR3 is built from 14 residues. V lost 4 bases to trimming and J lost 4 bases, with 14 bases between them. The full variable domain, its missing parts supplied by reference TRBV7-2 and TRBJ2-7, is GAGVSQSPSNKVTEKGKDVELRCDPISGHTALYWYRQSLGQGLEFLIYFQGNSAPDKSGLPSDRFSAERTGGSVSTLTIQRTQQEDSAVYLCASSSDFASYEQYFGPGTRLTVT.

The chain is built from TRBV28 and TRBJ1-4; D gene ambiguous. The V gene's germline CDR1 is MDHEN and CDR2 SYDVKM. The CDR3 runs 11 residues. Trimming took 2 bases from V and 7 from J, leaving 2 bases between them. CDR3 nucleotide sequence: TGTGCCAGCAGTTTAAGTGAAAAACTGTTTTTT. As protein: CASSLSEKLFF.

The chain carries TRBV18 and TRBJ1-5; no reliable D call. Germline V gene sequence: CDR1 KGHSH, CDR2 LQKENI. Trimming left V 3 bases short and J 5 bases short, with 8 bases between. The CDR3 totals 13 residues. The DNA for the CDR3 is TGTGCCAGCTCACCCGGGTCTGATCAGCCCCAGCATTTT. Translating gives CASSPGSDQPQHF.

This chain links TRBV19 with TRBJ2-4; TRBD2 agrees at 9 bases. The V segment lost 4 bases and the J segment 1 base; nucleotides outside the gene matches: 5. Germline values: CDR1 LNHDA, CDR2 SQIVND (reference sequence). The CDR3 length is 16 residues. The CDR3 nucleotides are TGTGCCAGTAGTACCTCAAGCGGGGGGGCCAAAAACATTCAGTACTTC. This translates into CASSTSSGGAKNIQYF.

This CDR3 reads CASSPAIGPLSGNTIYF. DNA of the CDR3: TGTGCCAGCTCACCCGCAATCGGACCGCTCTCTGGAAACACCATATATTTT. The J gene is TRBJ1-3, the V gene TRBV18, with unresolved D. The V end lost 3 bases, the J end lost 0 bases, and 15 bases lay between the germline ends. Germline CDR1 and CDR2: KGHSH and LQKENI. CDR3 length: 17 amino acids.

The V gene is TRBV11-3, the J gene TRBJ2-5; TRBD1 or TRBD2 may be the D gene (5 bases each). Trimming pared 5 bases from V and 1 base from J, leaving 11 bases between. This CDR3 is 14 amino acids long. CDR1 is SGHNT, CDR2 YENEEA, per germline. As DNA, the CDR3 is TGTGCCAGCAGCGTGACCGGGACCCAAGAGACCCAGTACTTC. Encoded protein: CASSVTGTQETQYF.

This chain connects TRBV25-1 to TRBJ2-5; the D is unclear. The CDR3 extends over 15 amino acids. The V gene's germline CDR1 is MGHDK and CDR2 SYGVNS. Trimming removed 2 bases from V and 1 base from J, with 11 bases in between. The CDR3 sequence is CASSESVVLQETQYF. CDR3 in DNA: TGTGCCAGCAGTGAAAGTGTGGTTCTCCAAGAGACCCAGTACTTC.

The gene calls are TRBV30 and TRBJ1-5, with a tentative D call TRBD1 (5 bases). The CDR3 has 12 residues. Trimming shortened V by 2 bases and J by 9 bases, and 11 bases separated the two germline ends. CDR1 GTSNPN and CDR2 SVGIG come from the germline V gene (reference sequence). In DNA form, the CDR3 reads TGTGCCTGGAGTAACAGCCAGGGGCCCCAGCATTTT. Translation: CAWSNSQGPQHF. Full variable domain (rest looked up from reference TRBV30 and TRBJ1-5): SQTIHQWPATLVQPVGSPLSLECTVEGTSNPNLYWYRQAAGRGLQLLFYSVGIGQISSEVPQNLSASRPQDRQFILSSKKLLLSDSGFYLCAWSNSQGPQHFGDGTRLSIL.

This chain uses TRBV7-2 with TRBJ1-6; the D gene is possibly TRBD1 (5 bases). This CDR3 is 16 amino acids long. Germline CDR1 and CDR2: SGHTA and FQGNSA. V lost 2 bases and J lost 0, with 8 bases in between. Here the CDR3 DNA reads TGTGCCAGCAGCTTACGGACACTCTCCTATAATTCACCCCTCCACTTT. Its translation: CASSLRTLSYNSPLHF.

V gene TRBV5-4 combines with J gene TRBJ1-6; D is unresolved. V shed 4 bases and J shed 1 base, with 12 bases lying between them. The CDR3 is 16 amino acids. CDR1 is SGHNT and CDR2 is YYREEE in the germline V gene (reference sequence). The CDR3 sequence: CASSHREGSYNSPLHF. The CDR3 bases are TGTGCCAGCAGCCACCGGGAGGGTTCCTATAATTCACCCCTCCACTTT.

V gene TRBV30 combines with J gene TRBJ1-4, with a possible D match to TRBD1 (5 bases). Germline V gives CDR1 GTSNPN, CDR2 SVGIG (reference sequence). The CDR3 is made up of 13 amino acids. Trimming pared 5 bases from V and 6 bases from J, leaving 13 bases between. CDR3 sequence reads: CAWARGEYEKLFF. Written as DNA, the CDR3 is TGTGCCTGGGCCCGGGGGGAGTATGAAAAACTGTTTTTT.

The chain joins TRBV6-6 to TRBJ1-5; TRBD1 agrees at 7 bases. The germline V gene encodes CDR1 MNHNY and CDR2 SVGAGI (reference sequence). Losses at the gene ends were 2 bases for V and 2 bases for J; bases not matched to a gene: 3. CDR3 size: 15 residues. The CDR3 DNA is TGTGCCAGCAGTTACAGCCAGGGGGGCAATCAGCCCCAGCATTTT. Its protein product is CASSYSQGGNQPQHF.

The chain has TRBV6-6 and TRBJ2-7; the match to TRBD1 covers 9 bases. The CDR3 runs to 15 residues. Germline V gives CDR1 MNHNY, CDR2 SVGAGI (reference sequence). V shed 5 bases and J 3 bases; nucleotides not matched to a gene: 8. CDR3 in amino acids: CASSTGDRVRYEQYF. The CDR3 nucleotides are TGTGCCAGCAGTACTGGGGACAGGGTTCGCTACGAGCAGTACTTC.

The gene calls are TRBV29-1 and TRBJ1-2, with D perhaps TRBD1 (5 bases). The CDR3 is 12 residues long. CDR1 and CDR2 from the germline V gene are SQVTM and ANQGSEA. Deletions cut 2 bases from V and 7 bases from J, with 11 bases between. CDR3 sequence reads: CSVEIGTSGYTF. In DNA form, the CDR3 reads TGCAGCGTTGAAATAGGGACTAGTGGCTACACCTTC.

V usage is TRBV5-8 and J usage is TRBJ2-3; D unclear. V was pared by 5 bases and J by 10 bases, with 17 bases between. The CDR3 covers 13 residues. CDR1 SGHTS and CDR2 YDEGEE come from the germline V gene. In nucleotides, the CDR3 is TGTGCCAGCAGTCAAAGTGCCGTCGCGGCGCAGTATTTT. Its protein is CASSQSAVAAQYF. The entire variable domain, with the rest obtained from reference TRBV5-8 and TRBJ2-3, is as follows: EAGVTQSPTHLIKTRGQQATLRCSPISGHTSVYWYQQALGLGLQFLLWYDEGEERNRGNFPPRFSGRQFPNYSSELNVNALELEDSALYLCASSQSAVAAQYFGPGTRLTVL.

This chain joins TRBV19 and TRBJ1-2; tentatively, D is TRBD1 (5 bases). Germline-derived CDR1 and CDR2 are LNHDA and SQIVND (reference sequence). The CDR3 covers 14 residues. With 3 bases removed from V and 6 bases from J, the gap between germline ends came to 14 bases. DNA of the CDR3: TGTGCCAGTAGTATGGTCCAGGGAGAGGATGGCTACACCTTC. It specifies CASSMVQGEDGYTF.

This sequence joins TRBV2 and TRBJ2-3; either TRBD1 or TRBD2 may fit D (6 bases each). Germline CDR1 reads SNHLY; CDR2 reads FYNNEI. The CDR3 runs to 17 residues. The V end lost 1 base, the J end lost 1 base, and 15 bases lay between the germline ends. CDR3 loop: CASSEEVSGAGTDTQYF. CDR3 sequence (DNA): TGTGCCAGCAGTGAAGAAGTTTCGGGGGCCGGCACAGATACGCAGTATTTT.